This T cell receptor beta chain was captured by sequencing in a study of blood T cell repertoires in COVID-19 (dated by TCRdb to about 2020). About the full investigation: Collaborator samples came from the United States, Italy and Spain and covered acute and convalescent phases of COVID-19. A freely available public database, intended as a resource for researchers studying the immune response to SARS-CoV-2, is where the repertoires were released. The sample metadata nearly always contained a de-identified subject ID, COVID-19 status, age in years and sex. The material from the prospective study consisted of cDNA or gDNA derived from T cells, B-cell-depleted T cells, or PBMCs. The dataset comprised deeply sampled blood TCRbeta repertoires from subjects exposed to, actively infected with, or recovered from COVID-19. Where available, HLA class I and class II types were obtained from metadata supplied by the sample provider rather than from assay-based typing. Samples came from the ongoing ImmuneRACE study (first 160 participants) plus 1,254 subjects from 6 global collaborators.

The CDR3 starts with the cysteine, ends with the phenylalanine, and has 18 residues. Only the CDR3 part of the read is kept: 54 bases, read in frame from the first base. The CDR1 and CDR2 encoded by the germline V gene are KGHDR and SFDVKD. V is trimmed back by 4 bases and J by 0 bases, and the junction contains 8 bases that no gene match accounts for. At one collaborating source in Seattle, patients were enrolled during active infection and were followed longitudinally through the course of disease. Each collaborating institution followed its own protocols to collect whole blood in K2EDTA tubes. Collaborator samples were shipped for TCRbeta analysis as frozen whole blood, isolated PBMCs, or DNA extracted from either sample type. The immunoSEQ Assay, a bias-controlled multiplex PCR, was used to amplify TCRbeta CDR3 regions from genomic DNA. Under the source paper's analysis protocol: Nucleated cell counts per sample were estimated from amplification of reference gene primers within the assay. To quantify the absolute abundance of each unique TCRbeta CDR3 rearrangement, sequence reads were collapsed and filtered. Productive Simpson clonality was computed per sample as the square root of Simpson's diversity index over productive rearrangements. TCRdb provides this immuneACCESS table in a form limited to in-frame rearrangements. Some clones are lacking; in checked studies, under half of them reflect an unresolved V gene, and why the rest are absent is not known. Clonal size and the V and J genes are those of that table, whereas D and trimming came from the DNA. Within this sample are about 50,000 clones, with about four fifths of them counted one time only. The ten largest clonotypes hold roughly 29% of the sample.

Comments on this clone: Its antigen remains unidentified. Within one base of it there is no much larger clone, and no base qualities were kept.

The full study reports these points: Clinical and demographic metadata were provided uncurated, with the amount varying by source and participant.

The source of this sequence is an elderly woman with COVID-19, enrolled during active disease. Material: peripheral blood. The rearrangement combines TRBV24-1 with TRBJ2-2; 9 of the junction bases match TRBD2. The nucleotide sequence reads as follows: TGTGCCACCAGTGAGTCCGGGACTAGCCGACCGAACACCGGGGAGCTGTTTTTT. This is translated as CATSESGTSRPNTGELFF.